This T cell receptor beta chain was recorded in a study of cytomegalovirus exposure and HLA in healthy donors (dated by TCRdb to 2016 to 2017). For context, the study as a whole: An earlier analysis of more than 550 of the donors reported 276 Gb of sequence data and 100 million to 120 million unique TCR beta sequences obtained from around 190 million T cells. To study patterns of TCR occurrence, a later analysis re-analyzed previously published TCR beta repertoires from more than 550 donors and added high-resolution HLA genotyping. Alongside the repertoire data, information on donor age, sex, ethnicity and CMV serostatus was compiled. To predict cytomegalovirus infection status, the study combined high-throughput TCR immunosequencing, statistical association of individual TCRs with disease status, and machine learning. In the later analysis, no new phenotypic data were used to find candidate immune exposures; instead, reliance was placed on TCR beta sequences and their occurrence across donors. Several DR-DQ haplotypes were treated as single units for association and clustering because of strong linkage in the cohort. The number of donors typed differed by locus, with 629-630 for A, B, C, DRB1 and DQB1, approximately 500 for DQA1, 600 to 610 for DPA1, and 450 to 480 for DPB1. The genetic ancestry cluster associated with self-reported Caucasian donors included 81% of the approximately 410 genotyped donors. The study was designed to test whether signatures of past pathogen exposure could be identified by cataloging public T cell receptors. An early release that covered some 640 HLA-typed donors contained around 330 gigabases of sequencing data and 65 million to 100 million unique TCR sequences. Class I and class II HLA loci were covered by the typing at four-digit resolution. In an earlier analysis of a few hundred of the donors, high-throughput TCR beta sequencing was used to judge whether each TCR beta V gene segment behaved as functional or pseudogenic. The study profiled the T cell repertoires of about 640 subjects by immunosequencing and related them to cytomegalovirus serostatus. On average, roughly 200,000 unique TCR beta nucleotide sequences were sequenced per donor among 398 genotyped donors of the cohort, with roughly 19% of those sequences being non-productive. Along with the approximately 700-subject first cohort, a separate validation cohort of over a hundred different subjects was used. A later genetic analysis took genome-wide SNP genotypes for about 55% of the roughly 700 donors and used that subset as a discovery cohort. Every repertoire in the discovery cohort had been generated on one and the same sequencing platform. Broad study findings and their caveats: A later analysis found that HLA-associated TCR beta chains were more clonally expanded and had lower generation probabilities than equally common non-associated chains. A later analysis found that most CMV-associated TCR beta chains appeared HLA-restricted, with HLA associations seemingly driven largely by CMV exposure. A further reported finding was that TCR beta sequences accurately predicted the HLA-A and HLA-B alleles for most subjects in the first cohort. In the study, 150 to 200 TCR beta chains were listed as associated with cytomegalovirus. Cytomegalovirus status was reported to be diagnosed by the classifier with high specificity and sensitivity in both the original and validation cohorts. An association between a missense DCLRE1C variant and V-gene and J-gene trimming of TCR beta chains was found in a later genetic analysis and replicated in an independent cohort. Some IMGT-functional V segments, including TRBV6-2 and TRBV6-3, could not be told apart with the 87-base-pair reads, so those segments were excluded. When HLA alleles, especially DR and DQ, strongly co-occurred, attributing TCR associations to individual alleles was difficult. In an earlier analysis of around 500 of the donors, most TCR beta V segments appeared in productive rearrangements about 90% or about 30% of the time, broadly matching IMGT annotations. A later analysis found that TCR association rates varied across HLA loci, with DRB1 alleles showing the most associated TCRs and HLA-C alleles the fewest. According to the authors, the approach could potentially be generalized to other disease states and immunological phenotypes. Three of the identified cytomegalovirus-associated TCR beta chains were confirmed in vitro to be specific for cytomegalovirus antigens. According to a later genetic analysis, donors in an Asian-associated ancestry cluster had fewer N-insertions in productive TCRs than the roughly 700-donor mean. While some public TCRs were present in many individuals, most TCR sequences turned up only very rarely across donors. Because counts were too low, more than 15 rarely observed V segments, including chromosome 9 orphons, were left out of the earlier analysis of several hundred of the donors. According to a later analysis, parvovirus B19, influenza, CMV and Epstein-Barr virus appeared linked to several top co-occurrence clusters. Sequencing depth was assumed to be roughly uniform across donors in the presence/absence analyses, though that assumption may not hold. Linkage disequilibrium might explain the correlated functional status among segregating V segments, but an unknown experimental factor could not be ruled out. Specific HLA alleles were associated with some 15,000 TCR beta sequences at a false discovery rate of 0.05 in a later analysis. Only TCR beta chains were sequenced in this cohort, and the absence of alpha or paired-chain data limited detectable features. HLA typing was unavailable for some donors at each locus, so association tests used only the typed subset. A cluster of highly shared sequence variants was judged likely to represent a technical artifact of the sequencing pipeline. For the cohort, immune exposure information was limited to CMV serostatus.

Library creation used the immunoSEQ multiplex PCR assay. For the multiplex PCR, a mixture combining 60 forward primers for TCR Vbeta segments and 13 reverse primers for TCR Jbeta segments was used. A multiplex PCR assay on genomic DNA amplified the CDR3 region of rearranged TCR beta genes. The amplified TCR beta libraries were sequenced on the Illumina HiSeq System as 87-base-pair reads. The study's processing was this. A later analysis counted 75 million to 100 million unique TCR beta chains across the 550 to 800 repertoires, and 10 million to 12 million of these chains were shared by at least two donors. A nearest-neighbor algorithm error-corrected the raw reads and collapsed the reads into unique sequences, merging closely related sequences to remove PCR and sequencing errors. To assign V, D and J gene segments, CDR3 sequences were aligned to IMGT reference sequences. For a sequence to be retained, a match of at least six nucleotides to both a V gene segment and a J gene segment was required. A rearrangement was called productive if the CDR3 had no stop codons and remained in frame with V and J, and every other rearrangement was called non-productive. Following IMGT convention, CDR3 was defined as the stretch from the second conserved V-encoded cysteine up to the conserved J-encoded phenylalanine. In an earlier analysis of 500 to 650 of the donors, sequences lacking an unambiguous match to a single V gene segment were excluded. An earlier analysis of 450 to 650 of the donors called V segments functional above 56.7% productive rearrangements and segregating when the between-donor standard deviation exceeded 5%. A statistical classification framework was built for diagnosing cytomegalovirus status from the catalog of TCR beta chain sequences. A later analysis assigned V and J genes by comparing TCR nucleotide sequences with IMGT/GENE-DB human TR gene sequences. A later analysis assigned CDR3 sequences and most-parsimonious VDJ recombination scenarios with the TCRdist pipeline. In a later analysis, each TCR beta chain was defined by its CDR3 amino acid sequence together with its V-gene family, and reads without a unique V-gene family were excluded. A later analysis removed roughly 590 highly shared, low-generation-probability nucleotide sequences to deal with suspected cross-contamination and a sequencing artifact. In a later analysis, a clonal expansion index for each public chain was calculated from normalized within-repertoire ranks of inferred template counts. In a later analysis, generation probabilities were computed using a VDJ recombination model fitted to out-of-frame rearrangements, and the results were checked against IGoR. Hypergeometric tests were used in a later analysis to score TCR-TCR, TCR-HLA and TCR-CMV co-occurrence, with a repertoire-size bias correction applied to the TCR pairs. To estimate false discovery rates, a later analysis permuted the HLA or CMV assignments 20 times. In a later analysis, co-occurring TCRs were grouped using DBSCAN, and TCRdist sequence similarity was added for clustering within HLA-allele-positive subsets. Repertoires with fewer than 30,000 or more than 120,000 public chains were left out of co-occurrence clustering, as were five repertoires with anomalous nucleotide sharing. Drawn from immuneACCESS, this table holds only the in-frame rearrangements with V and J called that TCRdb kept. Clones are partly lost; checked studies trace under half to an unresolved V gene and leave the rest unexplained. The DNA was the basis for D and trimming; V, J and clone size are from that table. The sample includes some 200,000 clones, with about 80% observed a single time. The ten biggest clones cover 0.65% of the sample.

This clone has just one count. Which antigen it targets is not known. No much larger clonotype is one base removed from it; base qualities were not supplied. The same CDR3 arises from other DNA sequences in this sample as well. The cohort was made up of roughly 670 healthy bone marrow donors. At the time of sampling, all cohort members were nominally healthy, though unrecorded immune exposures were likely present. The donor was CMV seronegative and belonged to the group of approximately 320 seronegative cohort members. Each donor provided a peripheral blood sample, and peripheral blood mononuclear cells were used for TCR beta sequencing. The Qiagen DNeasy Blood Extraction Kit was used to extract genomic DNA from the blood cell samples. The trim is 3 bases for V and 3 bases for J, with a gap of 6 bases between the germline ends. The CDR3 runs 11 amino acids, cysteine and phenylalanine included. The sequence is cut down to CDR3 DNA, 33 bases in frame from base 1. In the germline V gene (reference sequence), CDR1 corresponds to DFQATT and CDR2 to SNEGSKA.

In this chain, TRBV20-1 is recombined with TRBJ2-7; the D gene is not confidently resolved. The TCR originated in a boy between 10 and 17 years old in good health and CMV-seronegative. Sequenced: PBMCs. For the CDR3, the sequence is CSARGSYEQYF. The bases are TGCAGTGCTAGGGGCAGCTACGAGCAGTACTTC.